The present T cell receptor beta chain was sequenced within a study of cytomegalovirus exposure and HLA in healthy donors. General study findings and limits: Cytomegalovirus status was reportedly diagnosed by the classifier with high specificity and sensitivity.

Germline CDR1 MNHNS, CDR2 SASEGT. V lost 2 bases, J lost 5 bases, and 9 bases lay in between. The CDR3 is 13 amino acids. On this clone itself: Its target is unknown.

A 120-subject validation cohort, separate from the approximately 700-subject first cohort, supplied the donors. This table comes from immunoSEQ multiplex PCR, and its TCRdb copy is limited to in-frame clones, with some not included. This sample carries under 95,000 clones, around 94% of them seen once, and the ten largest clones take 2.1%. The gene calls are TRBV6-1 and TRBJ1-1, with no clear D. The material sequenced was PBMCs. This clonotype was sampled from a woman aged 18-29 years in good health and CMV-seronegative. The CDR3 DNA sequence: TGTGCCAGCAGTGAATGGCCGGGAACTGAAGCTTTCTTT. It is translated as CASSEWPGTEAFF.